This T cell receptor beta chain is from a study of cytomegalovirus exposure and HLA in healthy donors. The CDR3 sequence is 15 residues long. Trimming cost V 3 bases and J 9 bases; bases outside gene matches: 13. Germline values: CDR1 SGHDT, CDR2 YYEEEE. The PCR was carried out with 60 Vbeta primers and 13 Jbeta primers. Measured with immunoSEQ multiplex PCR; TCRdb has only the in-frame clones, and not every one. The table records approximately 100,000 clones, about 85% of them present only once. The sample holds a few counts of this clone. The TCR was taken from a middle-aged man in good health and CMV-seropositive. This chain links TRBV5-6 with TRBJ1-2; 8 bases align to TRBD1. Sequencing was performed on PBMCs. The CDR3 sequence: CASSWETGGVFSYTF. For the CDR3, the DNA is TGTGCCAGCAGCTGGGAAACAGGGGGAGTTTTTAGCTACACCTTC.